This passage covers 27 T cell receptor beta chains from one sample sequenced in a study of blood T cell repertoires in COVID-19. Here immunoSEQ multiplex PCR was the method, and the copy in TCRdb shows in-frame clones only, minus some. The table has some 76,000 clones, about nine tenths seen once. The sequenced material came from peripheral blood. Receptors originate from a woman between 18 and 29 years old with acute or convalescent COVID-19.

The V gene is TRBV5-1, the J gene TRBJ2-7; 8 positions agree with TRBD1. Unmatched junction bases numbered 8, after V lost 3 bases and J lost 6 bases. CDR1 and CDR2 from the germline V gene are SGHRS and YFSETQ. This CDR3 has 14 residues. The CDR3 coding sequence is TGCGCCAGCAGCTCGCCGACAGGGGCCACCGAGCAGTACTTC. Its protein is CASSSPTGATEQYF.

This rearrangement joins TRBV12-5 to TRBJ2-5, with 12 bases that match TRBD1. The CDR3 loop spans 15 amino acids. The germline CDR1 and CDR2 sequences are LGHNT and FRNRAP. After removal of 9 bases from V and 4 bases from J, the junction contained 9 bases not matched to a gene. This CDR3 reads CASLRDRGLIETQYF. DNA for the CDR3: TGTGCTAGCCTCCGGGACAGGGGGCTCATAGAGACCCAGTACTTC.

This chain connects TRBV29-1 to TRBJ2-5, with a tentative D call TRBD1 (6 bases). V gave up 6 bases and J gave up 2 bases, with 10 bases separating them. The CDR3 contains 12 residues. The germline V gene has CDR1 SQVTM and CDR2 ANQGSEA. The CDR3 DNA is TGCAGCGTGAGGACAGATCAAGAGACCCAGTACTTC. Amino acids: CSVRTDQETQYF.

The V and J genes are TRBV19 and TRBJ1-2; 9 bases are shared with TRBD1. The CDR3 contains 16 residues. Germline CDR1 and CDR2: LNHDA and SQIVND (reference sequence). The trim removed 5 bases at V and 5 bases at J, leaving 12 bases unmatched. For the CDR3, the DNA is TGTGCCAGTAGTCCTTCTTGGACAGGGGAAGGATATGGCTACACCTTC. Its translation is CASSPSWTGEGYGYTF.

This clone occurred once. The chain uses TRBV28 and TRBJ1-1; 7 nucleotides align to TRBD1. Germline CDR1 reads MDHEN; CDR2 reads SYDVKM. The V segment lost 3 bases and the J segment 0 bases; nucleotides outside the gene matches: 1. This CDR3 has 14 amino acids. CDR3 in amino acids: CASSFGTVNTEAFF. The CDR3 DNA reads TGTGCCAGCAGTTTTGGGACAGTGAACACTGAAGCTTTCTTT.

The rearrangement links TRBV7-8 to TRBJ2-2; D is unclear. V was shortened by 2 bases and J by 0 bases, with 10 bases between the two germline ends. The CDR3 is 16 residues long. Per the germline V gene, CDR1 is SGHVS and CDR2 is FQNEAQ. This CDR3 reads CASSLSRVPNTGELFF. The CDR3 DNA reads TGTGCCAGCAGCTTATCGCGAGTTCCGAACACCGGGGAGCTGTTTTTT.

V is TRBV27 and J is TRBJ2-1; possible D gene TRBD1, 8 bases. V lost 5 bases and J 9 bases, leaving 17 bases between the germline ends. Germline V lookup: CDR1 MNHEY, CDR2 SMNVEV (reference sequence). The CDR3 sequence is 14 residues long. The CDR3 nucleotides read TGTGCCAGCAGTACTGGACAGGGAGGGGGTGAGCAGTTCTTC. Translation gives CASSTGQGGGEQFF.

The CDR3 DNA follows: TGTGCCAGCAGCTTGGACAGGGGGCGACCTGAAAAACTGTTTTTT. Translated: CASSLDRGRPEKLFF. The rearrangement links TRBV5-5 to TRBJ1-4; 9 nucleotides align to TRBD1. Germline V gene data show CDR1 as SGHKS and CDR2 as YYEKEE (reference sequence). This CDR3 region has 15 residues. Trimming at V came to 0 bases and at J to 7 bases, leaving 4 bases not matched to a gene. Using reference TRBV5-5 and TRBJ1-4 for the parts outside the CDR3, the full variable domain is DAGVTQSPTHLIKTRGQQVTLRCSPISGHKSVSWYQQVLGQGPQFIFQYYEKEERGRGNFPDRFSARQFPNYSSELNVNALLLGDSALYLCASSLDRGRPEKLFFGSGTQLSVL.

This chain joins TRBV27 and TRBJ1-2, with D unresolved. V lost 3 bases to trimming and J lost 0 bases, with 5 bases between them. CDR1 is MNHEY and CDR2 is SMNVEV in the germline V gene (reference sequence). The CDR3 has 13 residues. The CDR3 reads CASSFSANYGYTF. DNA for the CDR3: TGTGCCAGCAGTTTCTCAGCTAACTATGGCTACACCTTC.

The V call is TRBV6-1, the J call TRBJ1-6; TRBD1 is a possible D gene (5 bases). The CDR3 spans 16 residues. Trimming shortened V by 4 bases and J by 6 bases, and 16 bases separated the two germline ends. CDR1 and CDR2 (germline): MNHNS, SASEGT. The CDR3 DNA reads as TGTGCCAGCAGTGCACAGGCTATGGGTCCTAATTCACCCCTCCACTTT. As protein: CASSAQAMGPNSPLHF.

This clone was found once. CDR3 amino acids: CASSRTGAADTQYF. The CDR3 nucleotides are TGCGCCAGCAGCCGGACAGGGGCGGCAGATACGCAGTATTTT. The chain recombines TRBV4-1 with TRBJ2-3; 9 bases agree with TRBD1. V lost 4 bases, J lost 4 bases, and 3 bases stayed unmatched. Germline CDR1 MGHRA, CDR2 YSYEKL. The CDR3 has 14 amino acids.

The V call is TRBV10-1, the J call TRBJ2-1, with D possibly TRBD2 on 7 matching bases. CDR3 length: 17 residues. CDR1 and CDR2 from the germline V gene are WNHNN and SYGVQD (reference sequence). V was pared by 7 bases and J by 3 bases, with 22 bases between. In nucleotides, the CDR3 is TGCGCCAGCACCCTGAGAGAAGGCGGGGGCGGCTACAATGAGCAGTTCTTC. Translated: CASTLREGGGGYNEQFF.

This sequence joins TRBV5-1 and TRBJ2-7; 7 bases are shared with TRBD2. Germline CDR1 reads SGHRS; CDR2 reads YFSETQ. V gave up 0 bases and J gave up 1 base; unmatched junction bases: 4. This CDR3 is built from 15 residues. The DNA for the CDR3 is TGCGCCAGCAGCTTGGTTTCCGGGGGGTCCTACGAGCAGTACTTC. Translated: CASSLVSGGSYEQYF.

The CDR3 DNA follows: TGTGCCAGCAGTAGGGCAGGGGGAAGTTCACCCCTCCACTTT. It translates to CASSRAGGSSPLHF. J is TRBJ1-6 and V is TRBV27; TRBD1 aligns across 7 bases. Per germline, CDR1 MNHEY and CDR2 SMNVEV (reference sequence). The CDR3 covers 14 residues. V was clipped by 5 bases and J by 9 bases; unmatched bases: 7.

The chain has TRBV25-1 and TRBJ2-3; D perhaps matches TRBD1 (5 bases). Germline CDR1 MGHDK, CDR2 SYGVNS. There are 13 residues in the CDR3. V lost 5 bases to trimming and J lost 4 bases, with 10 bases between them. The CDR3 sequence is CASSPQGSDTQYF. The CDR3 DNA reads TGTGCCAGCAGTCCTCAGGGTTCAGATACGCAGTATTTT. The full variable domain, completed using reference TRBV25-1 and TRBJ2-3, is EADIYQTPRYLVIGTGKKITLECSQTMGHDKMYWYQQDPGMELHLIHYSYGVNSTEKGDLSSESTVSRIRTEHFPLTLESARPSHTSQYLCASSPQGSDTQYFGPGTRLTVL.

The rearrangement links TRBV30 to TRBJ1-2, with D perhaps TRBD1 (5 bases). V was cut by 2 bases and J by 4 bases, with 20 bases left in between. The CDR3 sequence is 16 residues long. The germline V gene has CDR1 GTSNPN and CDR2 SVGIG (reference sequence). The CDR3, as DNA: TGTGCCTGGAGTCGTTTCGACAGTCATTTGGGCTATGGCTACACCTTC. This gives the protein CAWSRFDSHLGYGYTF. Full variable domain (remainder filled in from reference TRBV30 and TRBJ1-2): SQTIHQWPATLVQPVGSPLSLECTVEGTSNPNLYWYRQAAGRGLQLLFYSVGIGQISSEVPQNLSASRPQDRQFILSSKKLLLSDSGFYLCAWSRFDSHLGYGYTFGSGTRLTVV.

The chain combines TRBV6-2 or TRBV6-3 with TRBJ1-1; a weak D match, TRBD1 (5 bases). The V and J ends lost 5 bases and 2 bases respectively, with 12 bases between them. Germline values: CDR1 MNHEY, CDR2 SVGEGT. This CDR3 is built from 14 residues. CDR3 bases: TGTGCCAGCAGTCGGACGCGGGACAACACTGAAGCTTTCTTT. Its protein is CASSRTRDNTEAFF.

This clone was counted once. The rearrangement links TRBV19 to TRBJ2-6, with D possibly TRBD1 on 6 matching bases. Germline values: CDR1 LNHDA, CDR2 SQIVND (reference sequence). The length of the CDR3 is 15 residues. Trimming stripped 5 bases from V and 3 bases from J, with 11 bases between. The CDR3 DNA is TGTGCCAGTAGTCGCACAGGGCTTGGGGCCAACGTCCTGACTTTC. It is translated as CASSRTGLGANVLTF. Supplemented by reference TRBV19 and TRBJ2-6, the full variable domain reads DGGITQSPKYLFRKEGQNVTLSCEQNLNHDAMYWYRQDPGQGLRLIYYSQIVNDFQKGDIAEGYSVSREKKESFPLTVTSAQKNPTAFYLCASSRTGLGANVLTFGAGSRLTVL.

V and J are TRBV27 and TRBJ1-1; D might be TRBD1 (5 bases). V lost 0 bases and J lost 2, with 10 bases in between. The V gene's germline CDR1 is MNHEY and CDR2 SMNVEV (reference sequence). The CDR3 length is 15 residues. In nucleotides, the CDR3 is TGTGCCAGCAGTTTATCTCTAGGGGCTAACACTGAAGCTTTCTTT. Amino acid sequence: CASSLSLGANTEAFF.

Only a few counts were recorded for this clone. The J gene is TRBJ2-5, the V gene TRBV6-5; weak D call: TRBD1 (6 bases). The V end was cut by 2 bases, the J end by 2 bases, with 9 bases between. CDR1 is MNHEY, CDR2 SVGAGI, per germline. The CDR3 contains 14 residues. CDR3 protein: CASSYRTAQETQYF. The DNA for the CDR3 is TGTGCCAGCAGTTACAGGACAGCGCAAGAGACCCAGTACTTC.

The chain has TRBV2 and TRBJ1-6, with D possibly matching TRBD1 (6 bases). The CDR3 totals 14 residues. Germline V gene lookup returns CDR1 SNHLY and CDR2 FYNNEI. V shed 5 bases and J shed 14 bases, with 19 bases lying between them. CDR3 residues: CASSPGTPYGTLHF. For the CDR3, the DNA is TGTGCCAGCAGTCCCGGGACACCCTACGGTACCCTCCACTTT.

This clone was counted a single time. This chain uses TRBV19 with TRBJ1-1; D is uncertain. The V and J ends lost 7 bases and 0 bases respectively, with 6 bases between them. Germline CDR1 is LNHDA and CDR2 is SQIVND (reference sequence). The CDR3 contains 12 residues. The CDR3: CASKSVNTEAFF. CDR3 bases: TGTGCCAGTAAATCGGTGAACACTGAAGCTTTCTTT. Full variable domain (outside the CDR3, taken from reference TRBV19 and TRBJ1-1): DGGITQSPKYLFRKEGQNVTLSCEQNLNHDAMYWYRQDPGQGLRLIYYSQIVNDFQKGDIAEGYSVSREKKESFPLTVTSAQKNPTAFYLCASKSVNTEAFFGQGTRLTVV.

This chain links TRBV5-6 with TRBJ1-3; TRBD1 matches 9 bases. The J segment lost 2 bases and the V segment lost 5 bases, leaving 2 bases of the junction unmatched. Germline V gene sequence: CDR1 SGHDT, CDR2 YYEEEE. The CDR3 totals 14 residues. CDR3 bases: TGTGCCAGCAGACGGACAGGGGCTGGAAACACCATATATTTT. Protein: CASRRTGAGNTIYF.

The V and J genes are TRBV6-5 and TRBJ1-1, with no clear D. V lost 8 bases to trimming and J lost 0 bases, with 10 bases between them. The CDR3 length is 13 residues. CDR1 MNHEY and CDR2 SVGAGI come from the germline V gene. The CDR3: CASARLMNTEAFF. The DNA for the CDR3 is TGTGCCAGCGCGCGACTCATGAACACTGAAGCTTTCTTT.

The chain employs TRBV19 and TRBJ1-1, with D tentatively TRBD1 (5 bases). Trimming stripped 5 bases from V and 1 base from J, with 8 bases between. CDR1 LNHDA and CDR2 SQIVND come from the germline V gene (reference sequence). The CDR3 sequence is 13 residues long. CDR3 sequence reads: CASSETANTEAFF. The DNA of the CDR3 is TGTGCCAGTAGTGAGACAGCGAACACTGAAGCTTTCTTT.

V is TRBV1 and J is TRBJ1-1; the D call of TRBD1 is as the table states it, not checked on the DNA. TRBV1 counts as a pseudogene. This CDR3 has 19 amino acids. The CDR3 DNA is TGCACCAGCAGCCAAGATCAGGGGCTAATGGGAATGGGGAACACTGAAGCTTTCTTT. It encodes CTSSQDQGLMGMGNTEAFF.

The rearrangement uses TRBV7-9 and TRBJ2-7; TRBD2 matches 8 bases. This CDR3 spans 16 amino acids. CDR1 is SEHNR and CDR2 is FQNEAQ in the germline V gene (reference sequence). With 1 base clipped from V and 1 base from J, the junction kept 6 bases outside the gene matches. The CDR3 coding sequence is TGTGCCAGCAGCTTAGTAAGGAGCGGGAGTTCCTACGAGCAGTACTTC. Translated, it gives CASSLVRSGSSYEQYF.